A single sample gave rise to the 10 T cell receptor beta chains below, sequenced in a study of Ad26.COV2.S vaccination and SARS-CoV-2 variants. Treatment here: about 20 received Ad26.COV2.S at low or high dose, single or two shots; about 5 received placebo; per-sample allocation not given. After the first vaccine or placebo injection, samples were drawn on day 63. Using immunoSEQ multiplex PCR, the repertoire was profiled, and TCRdb retains in-frame clones only, with some absent. The data contain some 500,000 clones, 80% to 90% of them singletons. This sample comprised peripheral blood, obtained in a trial of Ad26.COV2.S vaccine versus placebo. These receptor sequences come from a person between 18 and 60 years old who received the Ad26.COV2.S COVID-19 vaccine or a placebo.

J is TRBJ2-1 and V is TRBV5-4; D remains ambiguous. The CDR3 runs to 13 residues. Germline CDR1 reads SGHNT; CDR2 reads YYREEE (reference sequence). Trimming pared 3 bases from V and 8 bases from J, leaving 12 bases between. The CDR3, as DNA: TGTGCCAGCAGCTCGAAACGCTCCGATGAGCAGTTCTTC. This codes for CASSSKRSDEQFF.

J is TRBJ1-6 and V is TRBV3-1 (or the pseudogene TRBV3-2); 7 bases line up with TRBD1. Germline CDR1 and CDR2: LGHDT and YNNKEL (reference sequence). CDR3 size: 14 residues. V shed 1 base and J 10 bases; nucleotides not matched to a gene: 4. The CDR3 sequence is CASSQGAGGSPLHF. The CDR3 DNA follows: TGTGCCAGCAGCCAAGGGGCAGGGGGATCACCCCTCCACTTT.

The J gene is TRBJ2-1, the V gene TRBV29-1; D is perhaps TRBD2 (6 bases). The CDR3 is made up of 12 amino acids. The V end lost 7 bases, the J end lost 3 bases, and 10 bases lay between the germline ends. Per the germline V gene, CDR1 is SQVTM and CDR2 is ANQGSEA. CDR3 DNA sequence: TGCAGCGCGAATAGCGGCTACAATGAGCAGTTCTTC. It is translated as CSANSGYNEQFF.

V is TRBV5-1 and J is TRBJ2-7, with TRBD1 matching over 10 bases. CDR3 length: 15 amino acids. Germline values: CDR1 SGHRS, CDR2 YFSETQ. Trimming cost V 3 bases and J 5 bases; bases outside gene matches: 8. In DNA form, the CDR3 reads TGCGCCAGCAGCTCTCTAGGACAGGGGGTAGACGAGCAGTACTTC. Translating it yields CASSSLGQGVDEQYF.

This clone was observed a few times. The rearrangement uses TRBV5-1 and TRBJ2-3; possibly TRBD2 for D (6 bases). V was shortened by 4 bases and J by 0 bases, with 15 bases between the two germline ends. The length of the CDR3 is 16 residues. Per germline, CDR1 SGHRS and CDR2 YFSETQ. CDR3 nucleotides: TGCGCCAGCAGCATTACCGGGGGTACTAGCACAGATACGCAGTATTTT. It encodes CASSITGGTSTDTQYF.

The chain couples TRBV29-1 to TRBJ1-1; unclear D gene. Between the trimmed V and J ends, which lost 0 bases and 1 base, there was a span of 9 bases. CDR1 SQVTM and CDR2 ANQGSEA come from the germline V gene. This CDR3 has 14 amino acids. CDR3 sequence: CSVEEFTENTEAFF. CDR3 bases: TGCAGCGTTGAAGAATTCACAGAGAACACTGAAGCTTTCTTT.

The chain carries TRBV30 and TRBJ2-3; the D gene is possibly TRBD2 (5 bases). The V and J ends lost 2 bases and 3 bases respectively, with 9 bases between them. Germline V lookup: CDR1 GTSNPN, CDR2 SVGIG (reference sequence). The CDR3 consists of 13 residues. CDR3 residues: CAWSHGITDTQYF. CDR3 coding DNA: TGTGCCTGGAGTCACGGGATAACAGATACGCAGTATTTT.

This rearrangement joins TRBV27 to TRBJ1-5; D is ambiguous. CDR3 length equals 12 residues. Between the trimmed V and J ends, which lost 3 bases and 7 bases, there was a span of 7 bases. In germline, CDR1 is MNHEY, CDR2 SMNVEV (reference sequence). The CDR3 sequence is CASSFNGQPQHF. The DNA of the CDR3 is TGTGCCAGCAGTTTCAACGGCCAGCCCCAGCATTTT.

The rearrangement links TRBV15 to TRBJ2-2; no clear D gene. Germline assignment: CDR1 LNHNV and CDR2 YYDKDF (reference sequence). This CDR3 contains 12 residues. Trimming shortened V by 1 base and J by 10 bases, and 7 bases separated the two germline ends. CDR3 DNA sequence: TGTGCCACCAGCAGAGGGCCAGCGGAGCTGTTTTTT. It is translated as CATSRGPAELFF.

In this sample, this clone turned up a few times. The rearrangement uses TRBV2 and TRBJ1-5; 9 bases line up with TRBD1. Germline V gene sequence: CDR1 SNHLY, CDR2 FYNNEI. The CDR3 extends over 14 amino acids. Trimming cost V 7 bases and J 5 bases; bases outside gene matches: 6. CDR3 nucleotide sequence: TGTGCCAGCAACCCACAGGGGGCAGATCAGCCCCAGCATTTT. Residues: CASNPQGADQPQHF.